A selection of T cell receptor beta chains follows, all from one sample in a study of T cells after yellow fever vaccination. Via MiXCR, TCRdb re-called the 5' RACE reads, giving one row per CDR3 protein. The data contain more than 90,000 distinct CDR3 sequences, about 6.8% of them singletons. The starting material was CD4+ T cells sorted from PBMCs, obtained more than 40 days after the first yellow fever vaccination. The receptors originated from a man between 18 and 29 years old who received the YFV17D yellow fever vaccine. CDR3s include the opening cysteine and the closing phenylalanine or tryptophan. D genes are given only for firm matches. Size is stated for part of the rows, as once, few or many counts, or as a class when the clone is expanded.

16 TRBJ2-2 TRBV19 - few CASIGARAPQTGELFF
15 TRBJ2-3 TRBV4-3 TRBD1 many CASSQQGTGADTQYF
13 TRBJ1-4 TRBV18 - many CASSQGRDEKLFF
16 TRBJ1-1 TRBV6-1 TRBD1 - CASSRTGGAKNTEAFF
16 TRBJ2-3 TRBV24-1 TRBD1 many CATSGSDRGITDTQYF
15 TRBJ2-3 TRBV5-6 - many CASSFPQVSTDTQYF
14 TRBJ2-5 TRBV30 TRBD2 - CAFVERGAGETQYF
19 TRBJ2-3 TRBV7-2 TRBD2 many CASSFWGAGKSTSTDTQYF
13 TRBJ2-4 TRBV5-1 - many CASSVLGGNIQYF
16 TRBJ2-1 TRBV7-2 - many CASSLVSLSSRNEQFF
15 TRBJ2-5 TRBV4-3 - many CASSQGIGYQETQYF
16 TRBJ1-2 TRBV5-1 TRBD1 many CASSLVAGQGYSGYTF
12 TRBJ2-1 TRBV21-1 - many CASPMGPRQQFF
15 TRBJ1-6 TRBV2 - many CASSEAAAKNSPLHF
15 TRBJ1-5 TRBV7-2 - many CASSQGWGPNQPQHF
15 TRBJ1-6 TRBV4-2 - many CASSQGSLRATGLQF
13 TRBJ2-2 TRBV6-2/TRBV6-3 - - CASCTTGTGELFF
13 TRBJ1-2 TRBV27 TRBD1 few CASSWGTGIGYTF
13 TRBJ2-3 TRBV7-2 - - CASILRPADTQYF
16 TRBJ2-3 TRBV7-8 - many CASSSLDPLRTDTQYF
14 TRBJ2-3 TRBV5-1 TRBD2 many CASSLGTSGDTQYF
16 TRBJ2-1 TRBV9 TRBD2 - CASSRVAGGAYNEQFF
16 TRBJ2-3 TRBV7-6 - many CASSWATGKGTDTQYF
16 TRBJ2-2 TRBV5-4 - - CASSLGVDSLTGELFF
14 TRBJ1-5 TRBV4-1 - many CASSQDSRNQPQHF
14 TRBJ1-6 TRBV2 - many CASRRGFGNSPLHF
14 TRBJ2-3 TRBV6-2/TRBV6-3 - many CASSNGLRTDTQYF
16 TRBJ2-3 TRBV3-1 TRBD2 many CASSQDAGGGADTQYF
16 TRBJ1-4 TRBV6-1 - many CASSEYQGSTNEKLFF
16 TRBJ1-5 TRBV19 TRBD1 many CASSIKGTGLYQPQHF
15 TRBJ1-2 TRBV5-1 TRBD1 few CASSSQTVTGRGYTF
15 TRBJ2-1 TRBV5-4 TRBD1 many CASSLGTGLYNEQFF
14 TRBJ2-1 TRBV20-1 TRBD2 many CSASLAGAYNEQFF
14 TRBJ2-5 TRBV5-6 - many CASSLGLGVETQYF